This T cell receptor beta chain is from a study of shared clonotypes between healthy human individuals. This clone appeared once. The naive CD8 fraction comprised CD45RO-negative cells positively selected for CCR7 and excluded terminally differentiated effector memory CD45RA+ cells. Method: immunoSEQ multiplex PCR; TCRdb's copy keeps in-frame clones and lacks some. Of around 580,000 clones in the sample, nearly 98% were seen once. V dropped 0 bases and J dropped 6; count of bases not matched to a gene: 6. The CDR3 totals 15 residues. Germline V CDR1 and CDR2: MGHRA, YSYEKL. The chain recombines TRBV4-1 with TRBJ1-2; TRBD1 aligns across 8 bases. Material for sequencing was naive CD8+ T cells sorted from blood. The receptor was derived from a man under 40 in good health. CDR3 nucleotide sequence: TGCGCCAGCAGCCAAGATTGGGCAGGGGGCGATGGCTACACCTTC. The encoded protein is CASSQDWAGGDGYTF.